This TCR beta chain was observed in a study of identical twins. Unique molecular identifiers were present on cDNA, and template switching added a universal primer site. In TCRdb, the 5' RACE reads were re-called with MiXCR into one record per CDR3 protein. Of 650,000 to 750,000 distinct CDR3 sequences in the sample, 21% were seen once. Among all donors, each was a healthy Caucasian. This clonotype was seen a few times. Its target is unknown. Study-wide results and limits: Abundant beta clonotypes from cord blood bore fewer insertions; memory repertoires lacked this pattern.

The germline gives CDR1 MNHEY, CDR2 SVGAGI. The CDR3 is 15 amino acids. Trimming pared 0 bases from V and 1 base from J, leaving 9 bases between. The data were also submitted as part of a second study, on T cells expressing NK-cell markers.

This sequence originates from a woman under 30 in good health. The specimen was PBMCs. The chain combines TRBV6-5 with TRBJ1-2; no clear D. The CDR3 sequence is CASSYSKAGNYGYTF. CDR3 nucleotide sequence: TGTGCCAGCAGTTACTCGAAGGCGGGTAACTATGGCTACACCTTC.